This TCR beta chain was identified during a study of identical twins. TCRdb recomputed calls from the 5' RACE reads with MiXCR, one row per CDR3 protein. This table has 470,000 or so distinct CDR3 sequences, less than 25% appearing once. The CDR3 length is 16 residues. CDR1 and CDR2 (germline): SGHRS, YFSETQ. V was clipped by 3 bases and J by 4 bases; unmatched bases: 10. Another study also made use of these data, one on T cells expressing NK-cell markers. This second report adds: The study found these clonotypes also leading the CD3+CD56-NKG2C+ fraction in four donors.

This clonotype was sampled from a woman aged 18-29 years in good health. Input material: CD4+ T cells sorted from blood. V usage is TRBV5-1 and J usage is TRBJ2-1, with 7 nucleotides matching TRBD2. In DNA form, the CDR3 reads TGCGCCAGCAGCTCGGGAGGAGGGCTGGGATACAATGAGCAGTTCTTC. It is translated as CASSSGGGLGYNEQFF. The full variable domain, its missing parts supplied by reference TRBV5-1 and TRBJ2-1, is KAGVTQTPRYLIKTRGQQVTLSCSPISGHRSVSWYQQTPGQGLQFLFEYFSETQRNKGNFPGRFSGRQFSNSRSEMNVSTLELGDSALYLCASSSGGGLGYNEQFFGPGTRLTVL.